The sequence of this T cell receptor beta chain was determined in a study of blood T cell repertoires in COVID-19 (TCRdb year 2020). As for the study more broadly: Samples from collaborators originated in the United States, Italy and Spain and spanned both the acute and convalescent phases of COVID-19. The sample metadata nearly always contained a de-identified subject ID, COVID-19 status, age in years and sex. Deeply sampled blood TCRbeta repertoires from subjects exposed to, actively infected with, or recovered from COVID-19 were included in the dataset. Where available, HLA class I and class II types were obtained from metadata supplied by the sample provider rather than from assay-based typing. The material from the prospective study consisted of cDNA or gDNA derived from T cells, B-cell-depleted T cells, or PBMCs. The samples were drawn from two sources: the first 160 participants of the ongoing ImmuneRACE study, and 1,254 subjects contributed by 6 global collaborators. The repertoires were released in a freely available public database intended as a resource for research on the immune response to SARS-CoV-2. Paper-wide results and their limitations: Clinical and demographic metadata were provided uncurated, with the amount varying by source and participant.

TCRbeta CDR3 regions were amplified from genomic DNA using the immunoSEQ Assay, a bias-controlled multiplex PCR. Per the source publication's procedure: The number of nucleated cells in each sample was estimated from the amplification of reference gene primers within the assay. To quantify the absolute abundance of each unique TCRbeta CDR3 rearrangement, sequence reads were collapsed and filtered. For each sample, productive Simpson clonality was calculated by taking the square root of Simpson's diversity index across productive rearrangements. The source is immuneACCESS, and TCRdb retained only in-frame sequences with V and J called. Part of the clones is not carried over; for the studies checked, unresolved V genes explain less than half of this, and the remainder is unexplained. V and J calls and clone size come straight from that table; D and trimming were deduced from the DNA. Across this sample there are roughly 270,000 clones, with roughly four fifths seen only once. Roughly 5.3% of the sample comes from the top ten.

Participants in the prospective study were enrolled through a virtual design, were aged about 18 to 100 years, and lived in roughly 25 United States geographic areas. In the prospective study, cohorts were assigned on the basis of participant-reported clinical history obtained from a screening survey and a study questionnaire. Exposed participants were defined as having been in contact with someone with a PCR-confirmed or clinician-diagnosed COVID-19 case within 2 weeks of study entry. Mobile phlebotomists in the prospective study collected whole blood, serum and a nasopharyngeal or oropharyngeal swab from every participant. Over a roughly 2-month period, participants in the prospective study had the option of providing additional blood draws and questionnaires. Blood samples from the prospective study were shipped frozen or at room temperature prior to DNA extraction. As for this clone: Its antigen remains unidentified. Per-nucleotide qualities are absent, and no much larger clonotype sits a single base away.

From the germline V gene (reference sequence), CDR1 is SEHNR and CDR2 is FQNEAQ. V and J are truncated by 1 base and 1 base respectively, leaving an intervening sequence of 7 bases. The CDR3 goes from the cysteine to the phenylalanine over 14 residues. Just CDR3 DNA is preserved here, 42 bases in frame from base 1. Sample: PBMCs or T cells enriched from blood (not recorded which). This chain joins TRBV7-9 to TRBJ1-1, with the D gene uncertain. The receptor was derived from a man aged 35 to 55 who had been exposed to COVID-19. The CDR3 protein is CASSLESRNTEAFF. The nucleotide sequence is given as TGTGCCAGCAGCTTAGAATCTAGGAACACTGAAGCTTTCTTT.